This T cell receptor (beta chain) was found in a study of CXCR4 blockade with PD-1 therapy in pancreatic cancer. This clone was found a few times. Sequenced by immunoSEQ multiplex PCR; TCRdb stores in-frame clones only, minus some. The sample has over 15,000 clones; about 72% are singletons. This CDR3 has 15 residues. V dropped 1 base and J dropped 5 bases, with 13 bases sitting between them. Specimen: tumor tissue. The TCR sequence derives from a human donor with pancreatic ductal adenocarcinoma. The chain combines TRBV6-7 with TRBJ2-3; D possibly matches TRBD1 or TRBD2 (5 bases each). TRBV6-7 is an open reading frame, and its role is uncertain. The CDR3 loop reads CASSYLGVGGDTQYF. The CDR3 DNA reads TGTGCCAGCAGTTACTTGGGCGTTGGGGGAGATACGCAGTATTTT.